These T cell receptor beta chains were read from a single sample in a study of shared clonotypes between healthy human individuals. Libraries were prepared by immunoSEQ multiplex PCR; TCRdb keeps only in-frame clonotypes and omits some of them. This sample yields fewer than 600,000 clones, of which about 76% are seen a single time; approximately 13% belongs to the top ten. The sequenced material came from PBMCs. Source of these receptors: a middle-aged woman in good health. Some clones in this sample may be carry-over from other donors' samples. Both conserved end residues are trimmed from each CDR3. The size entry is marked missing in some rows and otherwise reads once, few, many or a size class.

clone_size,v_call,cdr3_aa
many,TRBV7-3,ASSLTPNTEAF
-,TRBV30,AWSVLGLTQGNPPQH
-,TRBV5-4,ASSLTMGGSGNTIY
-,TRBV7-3,ASSPSGSTYNEQF
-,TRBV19,ASSMARTGSPYEQY
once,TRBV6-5,ASSSRTGEDTEAF
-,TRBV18,ASSPPVSNYGYT
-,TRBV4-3,ASSRGLAGDFTGELF
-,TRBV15,ATSRGVGYTGELF
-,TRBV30,AWSVGLTNEKLF
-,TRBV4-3,ASSPSGGVGGGEKLF
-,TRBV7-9,ASSLGGLGATNEKLF
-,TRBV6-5,ASSSTSGTGELF
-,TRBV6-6,ASKPGTFPYGYT
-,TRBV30,AWDRGQGTEAF
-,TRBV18,ASSPGVAGTYEQY
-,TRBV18,ASSPPIGTAYQETQY
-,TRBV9,ASSVQDYTDTQY
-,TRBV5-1,ASSLLEGQETQY
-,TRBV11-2,ASSLGGGYEQY
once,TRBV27,ASSPDYSSYEQY
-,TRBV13,ASSLGARDGYEQY
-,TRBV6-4,ASSDDPGRGTDTQY
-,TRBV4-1,ASSFDREDNSPLH
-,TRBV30,AWSPLTGGLEFSEAF
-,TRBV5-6,ASSSLDRDGGEQY
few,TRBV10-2,ASSDLGGQPQH
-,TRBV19,ASSVGTGRNYGYT
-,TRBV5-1,ASNTIIGAKNIQY
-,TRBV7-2,ASSLTGAGNTIY
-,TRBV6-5,ASSYPSGGYYEQY
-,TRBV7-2,ASSLARNTEAF
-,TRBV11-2,ASSLPDGELF
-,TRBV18,ASSPGLDQETQY
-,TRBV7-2,ASSLDRGDKNIQY
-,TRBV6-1,ASSVLAGPLRDEQF
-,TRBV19,ASSIGGRRAF
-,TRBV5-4,ASSLDKGTEQY
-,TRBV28,ASNPLAGPFYEQY
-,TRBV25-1,ASTRTGDNEKLF
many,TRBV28,ASSLGDWTGGYYEQY